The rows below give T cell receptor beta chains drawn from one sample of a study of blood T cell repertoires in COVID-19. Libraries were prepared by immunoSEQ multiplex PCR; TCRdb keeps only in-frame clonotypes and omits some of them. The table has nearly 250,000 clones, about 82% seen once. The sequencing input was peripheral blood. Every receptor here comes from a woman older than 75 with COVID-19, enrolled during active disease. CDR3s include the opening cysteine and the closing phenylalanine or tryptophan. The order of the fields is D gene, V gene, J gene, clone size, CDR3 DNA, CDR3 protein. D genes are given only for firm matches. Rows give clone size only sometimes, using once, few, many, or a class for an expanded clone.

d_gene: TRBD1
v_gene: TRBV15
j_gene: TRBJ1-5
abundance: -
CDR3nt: TGTGCCACCAGCAGAGGGCAGGGGGCGAGCAATCAGCCCCAGCATTTT
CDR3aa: CATSRGQGASNQPQHF

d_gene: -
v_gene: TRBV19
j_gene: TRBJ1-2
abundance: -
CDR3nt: TGTGCCAGTAGTAACCGGGACAATGGCTACACCTTC
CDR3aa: CASSNRDNGYTF

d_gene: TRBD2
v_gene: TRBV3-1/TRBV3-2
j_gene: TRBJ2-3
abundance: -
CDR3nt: TGTGCCAGCAGCCAAGGACTAGCCGTCACAGATACGCAGTATTTT
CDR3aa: CASSQGLAVTDTQYF

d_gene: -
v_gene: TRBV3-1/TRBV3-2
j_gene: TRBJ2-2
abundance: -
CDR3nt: TGTGCCAGCAGCGGCCGGGACTCAGAGCTGTTTTTT
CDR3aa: CASSGRDSELFF

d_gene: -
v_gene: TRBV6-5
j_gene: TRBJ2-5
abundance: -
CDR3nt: TGTGCCAGCAGTTACTCGACGGCCAAAGGGAGGGAGACCCAGTACTTC
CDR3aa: CASSYSTAKGRETQYF

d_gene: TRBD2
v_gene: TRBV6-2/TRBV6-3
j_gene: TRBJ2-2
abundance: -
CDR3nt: TGTGCCAGCAGTTACCTCCCCGGGACTAGCACCGGGGAGCTGTTTTTT
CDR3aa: CASSYLPGTSTGELFF

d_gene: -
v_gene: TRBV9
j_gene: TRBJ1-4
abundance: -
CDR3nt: TGTGCCAGCAGCGTCACTGCAACTAATGAAAAACTGTTTTTT
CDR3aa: CASSVTATNEKLFF

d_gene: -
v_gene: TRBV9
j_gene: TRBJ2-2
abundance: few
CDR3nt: TGTGCCAGCAGCGTAGCCCAGGACAGCACCGGGGAGCTGTTTTTT
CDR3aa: CASSVAQDSTGELFF

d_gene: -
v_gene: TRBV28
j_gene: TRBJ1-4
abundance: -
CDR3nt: TGTGCCAGCAGTTTAATATCGTCAGGGGCTAATGAAAAACTGTTTTTT
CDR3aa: CASSLISSGANEKLFF

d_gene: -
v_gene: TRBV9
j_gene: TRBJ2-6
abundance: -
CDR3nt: TGTGCCAGCAGCGCCCCCTTCAGGGCTGGGGCCAACGTCCTGACTTTC
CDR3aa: CASSAPFRAGANVLTF

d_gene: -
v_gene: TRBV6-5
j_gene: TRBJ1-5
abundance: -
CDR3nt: TGTGCCAGCAGCGTTCGGGGGGAATGGAATCAGCCCCAGCATTTT
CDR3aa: CASSVRGEWNQPQHF

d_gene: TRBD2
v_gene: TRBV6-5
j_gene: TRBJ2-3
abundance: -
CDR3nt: TGTGCCAGCAGGCTACTAGCGGGCTCCGATACGCAGTATTTT
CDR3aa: CASRLLAGSDTQYF

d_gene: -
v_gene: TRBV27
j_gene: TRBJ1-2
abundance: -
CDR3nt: TGTGCCAGCAGCACCGGACTAGGGGGCTACACCTTC
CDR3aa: CASSTGLGGYTF

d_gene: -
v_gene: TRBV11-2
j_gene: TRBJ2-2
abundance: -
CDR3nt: TGTGCCAGCAGCTTTTCAGGGGTGCGCGACACCGGGGAGCTGTTTTTT
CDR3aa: CASSFSGVRDTGELFF

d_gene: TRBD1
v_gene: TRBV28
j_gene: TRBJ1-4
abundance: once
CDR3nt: TGTGCCAGCAGTTTACACAGGGGAAGGGCAACTAATGAAAAACTGTTTTTT
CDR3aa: CASSLHRGRATNEKLFF

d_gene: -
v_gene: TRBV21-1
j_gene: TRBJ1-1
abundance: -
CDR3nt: TGTGCCAGCAGCAAAGCGGGGCTTTTACGGAATTTCTTT
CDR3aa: CASSKAGLLRNFF

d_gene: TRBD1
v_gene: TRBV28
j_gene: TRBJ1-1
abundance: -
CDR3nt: TGTGCCAGCCGGACAGGGGGTTTTGAAGCTTTCTTT
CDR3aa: CASRTGGFEAFF

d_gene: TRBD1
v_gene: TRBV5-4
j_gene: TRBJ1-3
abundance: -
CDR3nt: TGTGCCAGCAGCTTGGGAGGGGGCTCCGGAAACACCATATATTTT
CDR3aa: CASSLGGGSGNTIYF

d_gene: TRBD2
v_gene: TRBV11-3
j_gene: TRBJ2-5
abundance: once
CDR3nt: TGTGCCAGCAGCGGCGGGAAGACTAGCGGGGGAAATCTTTGGGAGACCCAGTACTTC
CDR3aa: CASSGGKTSGGNLWETQYF

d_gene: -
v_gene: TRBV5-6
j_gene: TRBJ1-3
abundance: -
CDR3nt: TGTGCCAGCAGCTTGGGGCAGGGAAACACCATATATTTT
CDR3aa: CASSLGQGNTIYF

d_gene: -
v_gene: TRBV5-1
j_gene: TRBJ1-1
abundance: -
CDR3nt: TGCGCCAGCAGGGCAGGACTCGACACTGAAGCTTTCTTT
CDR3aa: CASRAGLDTEAFF

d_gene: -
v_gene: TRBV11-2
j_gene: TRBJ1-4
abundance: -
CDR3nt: TGTGCCAGCAGCACTTATGAAAAACTGTTTTTT
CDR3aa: CASSTYEKLFF

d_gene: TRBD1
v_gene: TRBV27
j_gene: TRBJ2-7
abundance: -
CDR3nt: TGTGCCAGCAGTTATAAGAGACAGGGGAATTTCGAGCAGTACTTC
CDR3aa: CASSYKRQGNFEQYF

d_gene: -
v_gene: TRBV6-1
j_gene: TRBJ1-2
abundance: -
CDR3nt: TGTGCCAGCAGTGAATCCGGACAGCGTGGCTACACCTTC
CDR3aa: CASSESGQRGYTF

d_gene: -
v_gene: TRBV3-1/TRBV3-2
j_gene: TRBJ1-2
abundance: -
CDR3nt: TGTGCCAGCAGCCCCCGAGTCGGTGGCTACACCTTC
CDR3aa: CASSPRVGGYTF

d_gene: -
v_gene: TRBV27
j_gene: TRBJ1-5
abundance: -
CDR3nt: TGTGCCAGCAGGCCCGGGACACCAAATCAGCCCCAGCATTTT
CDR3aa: CASRPGTPNQPQHF

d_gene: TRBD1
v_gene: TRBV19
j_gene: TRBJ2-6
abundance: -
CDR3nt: TGTGCCAGTTTCTCCCGGGACAGGGGGCCCGGGGCCAACGTCCTGACTTTC
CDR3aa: CASFSRDRGPGANVLTF

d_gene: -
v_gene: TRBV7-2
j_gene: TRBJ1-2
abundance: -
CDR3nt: TGTGCCAGCTTGACGGGGGGTCGCTATGGCTACACCTTC
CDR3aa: CASLTGGRYGYTF

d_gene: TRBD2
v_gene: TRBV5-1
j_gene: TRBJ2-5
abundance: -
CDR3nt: TGCGCCAGCAGCCCGGGAGGTCAGCAAGAGACCCAGTACTTC
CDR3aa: CASSPGGQQETQYF

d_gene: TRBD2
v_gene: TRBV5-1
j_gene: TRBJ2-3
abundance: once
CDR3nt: TGCGCCAGCAGCTCCTTAGCGGGCCAGTTGACAGATACGCAGTATTTT
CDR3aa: CASSSLAGQLTDTQYF

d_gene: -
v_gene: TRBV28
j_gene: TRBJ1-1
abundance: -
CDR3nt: TGTGCCAGCAAACTCTTGAACACTGAAGCTTTCTTT
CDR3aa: CASKLLNTEAFF

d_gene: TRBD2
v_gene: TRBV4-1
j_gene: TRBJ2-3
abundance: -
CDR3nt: TGCGCCAGCAGCCAAGTCCCAGCGGGGTATAGCACAGATACGCAGTATTTT
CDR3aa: CASSQVPAGYSTDTQYF

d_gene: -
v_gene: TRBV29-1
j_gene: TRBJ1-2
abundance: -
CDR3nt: TGCAGCGTGGGAGGGGACTATGGCTACACCTTC
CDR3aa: CSVGGDYGYTF

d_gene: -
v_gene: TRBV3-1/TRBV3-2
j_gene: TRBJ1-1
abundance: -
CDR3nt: TGTGCCAGCAGCCAAGTGTACGGGGGGGACAAGAACACTGAAGCTTTCTTT
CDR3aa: CASSQVYGGDKNTEAFF

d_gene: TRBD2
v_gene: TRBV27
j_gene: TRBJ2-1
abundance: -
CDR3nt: TGTGCCAGCAGGGGCGCGGGGGGCCCCCCCAATGAGCAGTTCTTC
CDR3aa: CASRGAGGPPNEQFF

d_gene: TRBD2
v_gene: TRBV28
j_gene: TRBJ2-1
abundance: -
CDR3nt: TGTGCCAGCAGTTTAATAGGGACTAGCTCCTACAATGAGCAGTTCTTC
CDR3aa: CASSLIGTSSYNEQFF

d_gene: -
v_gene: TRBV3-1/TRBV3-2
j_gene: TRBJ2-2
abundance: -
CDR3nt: TGTGCCAGCAGCTTCTACACCGGGGAGCTGTTTTTT
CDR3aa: CASSFYTGELFF

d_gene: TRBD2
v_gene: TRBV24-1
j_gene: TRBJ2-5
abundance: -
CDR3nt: TGTGCCACCAGTGAAGTAAGGACTAGCGGGGGGTTCCAAGAGACCCAGTACTTC
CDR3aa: CATSEVRTSGGFQETQYF

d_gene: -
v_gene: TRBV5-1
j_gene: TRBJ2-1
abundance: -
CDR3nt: TGCGCCAGCAGCAATGGACAGACGAGCTCCTACAATGAGCAGTTCTTC
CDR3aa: CASSNGQTSSYNEQFF

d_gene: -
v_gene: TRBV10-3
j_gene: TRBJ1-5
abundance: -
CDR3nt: TGTGCCACCCAACAGGTGGATCAGCCCCAGCATTTT
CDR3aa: CATQQVDQPQHF

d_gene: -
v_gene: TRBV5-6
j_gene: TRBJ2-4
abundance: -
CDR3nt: TGTGCCAGCAGCTTCGGCGGCAGCAAAAACATTCAGTACTTC
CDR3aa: CASSFGGSKNIQYF

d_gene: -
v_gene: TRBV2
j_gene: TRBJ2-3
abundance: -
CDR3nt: TGTGCCAGCAGTCCGGGACTCATACGGAATACGCAGTATTTT
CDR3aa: CASSPGLIRNTQYF

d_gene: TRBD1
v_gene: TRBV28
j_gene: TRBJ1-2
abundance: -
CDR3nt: TGTGCCAGCAGTCAGGGACAGCCGAACTATGGCTACACCTTC
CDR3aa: CASSQGQPNYGYTF

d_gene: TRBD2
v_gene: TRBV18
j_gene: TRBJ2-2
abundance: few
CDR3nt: TGTGCCAGCTCACCACCGGGAGGGTTGTCCAACACCGGGGAGCTGTTTTTT
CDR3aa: CASSPPGGLSNTGELFF

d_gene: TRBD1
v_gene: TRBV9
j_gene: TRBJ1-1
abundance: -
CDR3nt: TGTGCCAGCAGCGTGGGACAGCGGAACACTGAAGCTTTCTTT
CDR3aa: CASSVGQRNTEAFF

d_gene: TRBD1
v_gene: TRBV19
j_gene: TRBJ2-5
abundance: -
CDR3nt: TGTGCCAGTAGTATAGGTTCAGGACAGGGTGCAGAGACCCAGTACTTC
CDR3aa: CASSIGSGQGAETQYF

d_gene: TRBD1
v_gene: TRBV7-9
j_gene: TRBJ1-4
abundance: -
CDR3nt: TGTGCCAGCAGCTTTGGAACAGGGACAGTAGAAAAACTGTTTTTT
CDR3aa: CASSFGTGTVEKLFF

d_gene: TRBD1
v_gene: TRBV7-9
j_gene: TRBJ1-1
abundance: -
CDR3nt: TGTGCCAGCAGCGCGGGACAGACTATGAACACTGAAGCTTTCTTT
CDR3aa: CASSAGQTMNTEAFF

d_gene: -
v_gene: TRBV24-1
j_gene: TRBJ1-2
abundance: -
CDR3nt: TGTGCCACCAGGCCCCCGACTGCGCGGGGCTACACCTTC
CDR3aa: CATRPPTARGYTF

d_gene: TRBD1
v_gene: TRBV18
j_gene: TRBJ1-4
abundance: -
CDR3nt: TGTGCCAGCTCACCACAGACTGCGGCAGGGGGTAATGAAAAACTGTTTTTT
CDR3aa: CASSPQTAAGGNEKLFF